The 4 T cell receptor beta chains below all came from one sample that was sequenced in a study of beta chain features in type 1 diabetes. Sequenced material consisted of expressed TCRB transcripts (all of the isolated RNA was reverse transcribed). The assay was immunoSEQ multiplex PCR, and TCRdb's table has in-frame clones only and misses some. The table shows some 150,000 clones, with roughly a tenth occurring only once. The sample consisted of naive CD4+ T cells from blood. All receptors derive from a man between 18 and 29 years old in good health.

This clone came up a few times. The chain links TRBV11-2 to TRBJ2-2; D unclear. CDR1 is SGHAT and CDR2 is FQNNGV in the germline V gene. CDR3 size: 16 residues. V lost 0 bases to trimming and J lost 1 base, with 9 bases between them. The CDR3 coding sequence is TGTGCCAGCAGCTTAGAGGTTGCAGGGAACACCGGGGAGCTGTTTTTT. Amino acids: CASSLEVAGNTGELFF.

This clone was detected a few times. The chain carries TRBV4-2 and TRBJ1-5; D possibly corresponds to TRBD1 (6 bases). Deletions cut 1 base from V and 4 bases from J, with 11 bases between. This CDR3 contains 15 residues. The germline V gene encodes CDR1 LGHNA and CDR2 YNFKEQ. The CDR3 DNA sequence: TGTGCCAGCAGCCAAGGTGGGGGCAATAATCAGCCCCAGCATTTT. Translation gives CASSQGGGNNQPQHF.

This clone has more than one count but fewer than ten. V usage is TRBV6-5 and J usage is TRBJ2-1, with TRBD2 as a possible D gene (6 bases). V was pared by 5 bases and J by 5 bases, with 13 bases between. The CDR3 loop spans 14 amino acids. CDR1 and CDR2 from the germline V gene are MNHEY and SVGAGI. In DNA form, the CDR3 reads TGTGCCAGCAGTGAAGGTCCGGGGGACAATGAGCAGTTCTTC. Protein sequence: CASSEGPGDNEQFF.

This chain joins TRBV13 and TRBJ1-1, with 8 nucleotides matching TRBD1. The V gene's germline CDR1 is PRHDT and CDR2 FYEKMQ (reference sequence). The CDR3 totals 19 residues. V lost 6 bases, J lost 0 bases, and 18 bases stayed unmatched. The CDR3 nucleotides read TGTGCCAGCAGACCAGAACGAGGGACAGGTGATTTAATGAACACTGAAGCTTTCTTT. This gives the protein CASRPERGTGDLMNTEAFF.